What follows is one T cell receptor (beta chain) and its context. Losses at the gene ends were 0 bases for V and 4 bases for J; bases not matched to a gene: 9. CDR3 size: 17 residues. The germline V gene has CDR1 SGHDT and CDR2 YYEEEE. Primed by a sample-barcoded 5' primer and a J-beta primer mix, a second PCR proceeded for about 7 to 11 cycles. All samples yielded 2.5 million or more CDR3-containing paired-end reads. TCRdb re-called the 5' RACE reads with MiXCR, one entry per CDR3 protein. The data show about 1.5 million distinct CDR3 sequences, approximately 43% seen once. There were at least 6 micrograms of total RNA extracted from every sample. This entry is derived from a study of blood T cells in healthy people across ages.

V gene TRBV5-6 combines with J gene TRBJ2-3, with 9 bases that match TRBD2. The clonotype was recovered from a woman aged 18-29 years in good health. Sequenced input: blood. The CDR3 loop reads CASSLGVGGGAPDTQYF. Here the CDR3 DNA reads TGTGCCAGCAGCTTGGGGGTCGGCGGGGGGGCCCCAGATACGCAGTATTTT.